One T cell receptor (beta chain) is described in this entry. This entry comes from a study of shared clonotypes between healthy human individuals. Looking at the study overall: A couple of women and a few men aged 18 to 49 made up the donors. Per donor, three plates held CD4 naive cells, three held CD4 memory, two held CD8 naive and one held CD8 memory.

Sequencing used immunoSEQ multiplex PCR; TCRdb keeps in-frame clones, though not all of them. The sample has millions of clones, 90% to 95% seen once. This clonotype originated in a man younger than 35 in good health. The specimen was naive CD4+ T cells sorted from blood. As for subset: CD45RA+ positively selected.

The CDR3 DNA sequence: TGTGCCAGCAGACCTATGGGCGGGAATAGCAATCAGCCCCAGCATTTT. As protein: CASRPMGGNSNQPQHF. This chain joins TRBV2 and TRBJ1-5, with no clear D. Germline V CDR1 and CDR2: SNHLY, FYNNEI. Trimming cost V 6 bases and J 0 bases, with 15 bases left between them. CDR3 length: 16 residues.